The 26 T cell receptor beta chains below all came from one sample that was sequenced in a study of blood T cell repertoires in COVID-19 (dated by TCRdb to about 2020). The library relied on the immunoSEQ multiplex PCR assay. TCRdb mirrors the immuneACCESS table, restricted to in-frame sequences. Some clones are absent from its copies; in checked studies, under half trace to an unresolved V gene, and the reason for the others is unknown. The sample profile shows about 150,000 clones; approximately 90% of them were found once. The ten largest clonotypes hold about 4% of the sample. Sequencing was carried out using PBMCs or T cells enriched from blood (not recorded which). Source of these receptors: a woman between 40 and 50 years old who had been exposed to COVID-19.

Comment on this clone: At the DNA level, this CDR3 is encoded by other sequences in the same sample as well. This chain uses TRBV12-3 or TRBV12-4 with TRBJ2-5; no definite D call. The CDR3 covers 11 residues. V shed 3 bases and J shed 3 bases, with 2 bases lying between them. CDR3 residues: CASSFEETQYF. The CDR3, as DNA: TGTGCCAGCAGTTTCGAAGAGACCCAGTACTTC.

The gene calls are TRBV19 and TRBJ2-7; 7 bases align to TRBD1. This CDR3 comprises 16 residues. Per the germline V gene, CDR1 is LNHDA and CDR2 is SQIVND (reference sequence). J gave up 7 bases and V 5 bases, and 17 bases lay outside the gene matches. CDR3 nucleotides: TGTGCCAGTAGTCAAGCGGACAGGCTCGGGATCGGAGAGCAGTACTTC. Its protein is CASSQADRLGIGEQYF.

V and J are TRBV12-3 or TRBV12-4 and TRBJ2-7, with a possible D match to TRBD1 (5 bases). This CDR3 comprises 13 residues. V lost 11 bases and J 6 bases, leaving 20 bases between the germline ends. The CDR3 protein is CASQGPARTEQYF. The CDR3, as DNA: TGTGCCTCGCAGGGCCCAGCAAGGACCGAGCAGTACTTC.

This chain connects TRBV12-3 or TRBV12-4 to TRBJ1-5; D remains unclear. Trimming shortened V by 5 bases and J by 5 bases, and 10 bases separated the two germline ends. The CDR3 extends over 13 amino acids. CDR3 protein: CASSPRRDQPQHF. In DNA, the CDR3 is TGTGCCAGCAGTCCCCGACGGGATCAGCCCCAGCATTTT.

The chain has TRBV6-5 and TRBJ1-5; maybe TRBD1 (6 bases). This CDR3 region has 15 residues. Germline V gives CDR1 MNHEY, CDR2 SVGAGI. V was cut by 6 bases and J by 0 bases, with 12 bases left in between. CDR3 nucleotide sequence: TGTGCCAGCAGATTGAAGGGACATAGCAATCAGCCCCAGCATTTT. Its protein is CASRLKGHSNQPQHF.

The gene calls are TRBV5-1 and TRBJ2-7; TRBD1 aligns across 9 bases. Trimming cost V 2 bases and J 3 bases; bases outside gene matches: 9. Germline V gene sequence: CDR1 SGHRS, CDR2 YFSETQ. The CDR3 has 16 residues. The CDR3 region is CASSLKGQGLRYEQYF. The CDR3 DNA follows: TGCGCCAGCAGCTTAAAGGGACAGGGCCTCCGCTACGAGCAGTACTTC.

The chain joins TRBV28 to TRBJ2-7; the match to TRBD1 covers 8 bases. V shed 8 bases, J shed 0 bases, and the junction held 12 bases outside the gene matches. Germline V lookup: CDR1 MDHEN, CDR2 SYDVKM. The CDR3 sequence is 16 residues long. This CDR3 reads CASGTSTGGSSYEQYF. CDR3 coding DNA: TGTGCCAGCGGTACATCTACAGGGGGGAGCTCCTACGAGCAGTACTTC. The full variable domain, its missing parts supplied by reference TRBV28 and TRBJ2-7, is DVKVTQSSRYLVKRTGEKVFLECVQDMDHENMFWYRQDPGLGLRLIYFSYDVKMKEKGDIPEGYSVSREKKERFSLILESASTNQTSMYLCASGTSTGGSSYEQYFGPGTRLTVT.

This sequence joins TRBV5-6 and TRBJ1-4, with 8 positions matching TRBD1. V was clipped by 4 bases and J by 6 bases; unmatched bases: 20. This CDR3 is built from 19 residues. The germline V gene has CDR1 SGHDT and CDR2 YYEEEE. This CDR3 is CASSRYGQGGLGMDEKLFF. In nucleotides, the CDR3 is TGTGCCAGCAGCCGTTACGGACAGGGCGGTTTAGGTATGGATGAAAAACTGTTTTTT.

The chain employs TRBV19 and TRBJ2-7, with D possibly matching TRBD2 (7 bases). V was cut by 6 bases and J by 7 bases, with 16 bases left in between. The CDR3 totals 13 residues. Looked up from germline, CDR1 is LNHDA and CDR2 is SQIVND (reference sequence). CDR3 residues: CASRWSGGGEQYF. For the CDR3, the DNA is TGTGCCAGTAGGTGGTCGGGGGGCGGAGAGCAGTACTTC. Full variable domain (outside the CDR3, taken from reference TRBV19 and TRBJ2-7): DGGITQSPKYLFRKEGQNVTLSCEQNLNHDAMYWYRQDPGQGLRLIYYSQIVNDFQKGDIAEGYSVSREKKESFPLTVTSAQKNPTAFYLCASRWSGGGEQYFGPGTRLTVT.

The V and J genes are TRBV5-1 and TRBJ2-3; 11 bases agree with TRBD2. The V segment lost 4 bases and the J segment 2 bases; nucleotides outside the gene matches: 15. The CDR3 sequence is 19 residues long. Per the germline V gene, CDR1 is SGHRS and CDR2 is YFSETQ. In DNA, the CDR3 is TGCGCCAGCAGCCAGAAGTGGGTAGCGGGAGGGCCGTCCACAGATACGCAGTATTTT. Residues: CASSQKWVAGGPSTDTQYF.

V and J are TRBV28 and TRBJ1-5; perhaps TRBD1 as D (6 bases). The CDR3 runs to 18 residues. Germline assignment: CDR1 MDHEN and CDR2 SYDVKM. V lost 7 bases and J lost 0, with 22 bases in between. CDR3 sequence reads: CASNERGQSFYSNQPQHF. The CDR3 coding sequence is TGTGCCAGCAACGAAAGAGGACAGAGTTTTTATAGCAATCAGCCCCAGCATTTT.

The rearrangement links TRBV28 to TRBJ2-7, with D tentatively TRBD1 (6 bases). V was shortened by 2 bases and J by 4 bases, with 9 bases between the two germline ends. The germline gives CDR1 MDHEN, CDR2 SYDVKM. The CDR3 has 13 amino acids. The CDR3: CASSLRGRYEQYF. CDR3 nucleotide sequence: TGTGCCAGCAGTTTAAGGGGGAGATACGAGCAGTACTTC.

The J gene is TRBJ2-2, the V gene TRBV4-2, with D tentatively TRBD1 (5 bases). CDR3 size: 15 residues. Germline lookup yields CDR1 LGHNA and CDR2 YNFKEQ. Trimming took 3 bases from V and 4 from J, leaving 12 bases between them. The CDR3 coding sequence is TGTGCCAGCAGCCACAAAGCCCAGGGCACCGGGGAGCTGTTTTTT. Protein: CASSHKAQGTGELFF.

The chain links TRBV6-5 to TRBJ1-2; the match to TRBD1 covers 9 bases. CDR1 is MNHEY, CDR2 SVGAGI, per germline. This CDR3 spans 14 amino acids. V dropped 3 bases and J dropped 8; count of bases not matched to a gene: 7. Written as DNA, the CDR3 is TGTGCCAGCAGTTATGAGGACAGGGGAACCGGCTACACCTTC. It is translated as CASSYEDRGTGYTF.

The chain joins TRBV7-2 to TRBJ1-3; perhaps TRBD1 as D (6 bases). CDR1 is SGHTA, CDR2 FQGNSA, per germline. The V end lost 6 bases, the J end lost 8 bases, and 14 bases lay between the germline ends. The CDR3 length is 13 residues. CDR3 in amino acids: CASSRDIKDTIYF. The CDR3 nucleotides are TGTGCCAGCAGTAGGGACATTAAAGACACCATATATTTT.

The J gene is TRBJ1-1, the V gene TRBV27; D perhaps matches TRBD1 (5 bases). With 0 bases removed from V and 3 bases from J, the gap between germline ends came to 20 bases. The germline gives CDR1 MNHEY, CDR2 SMNVEV (reference sequence). The CDR3 is 18 amino acids. The CDR3: CASSLSGSPLPRDTEAFF. The CDR3 DNA follows: TGTGCCAGCAGTTTATCAGGGTCACCCTTACCCAGGGACACTGAAGCTTTCTTT.

V gene TRBV5-6 combines with J gene TRBJ2-2, with TRBD2 matching over 9 bases. CDR3 length: 16 amino acids. In germline, CDR1 is SGHDT, CDR2 YYEEEE. With V trimmed by 4 bases and J by 3 bases, 7 bases remained unmatched. The CDR3 bases are TGTGCCAGCAGCCTAGGCGGGGGGGCCTACACCGGGGAGCTGTTTTTT. This gives the protein CASSLGGGAYTGELFF.

This chain uses TRBV19 with TRBJ1-5; D unclear. The CDR3 runs 15 residues. Germline V CDR1 and CDR2: LNHDA, SQIVND (reference sequence). The V end was cut by 5 bases, the J end by 0 bases, with 11 bases between. The CDR3 DNA reads TGTGCCAGTAGTGATAGCAGCTATAGCAATCAGCCCCAGCATTTT. The encoded protein is CASSDSSYSNQPQHF.

The chain employs TRBV2 and TRBJ1-2; TRBD1 agrees at 7 bases. Germline V CDR1 and CDR2: SNHLY, FYNNEI. The length of the CDR3 is 12 residues. V trimming: 11 bases; J trimming: 4 bases; junction bases outside the gene matches: 7. The CDR3 DNA sequence: TGTGCCGGACGGGACAGCCTCTATGGCTACACCTTC. Its translation: CAGRDSLYGYTF.

The chain employs TRBV2 and TRBJ1-1; D might be TRBD1 (6 bases). V was shortened by 8 bases and J by 1 base, with 8 bases between the two germline ends. CDR3 length: 12 amino acids. Germline assignment: CDR1 SNHLY and CDR2 FYNNEI. CDR3 sequence reads: CASGRGNTEAFF. CDR3 nucleotides: TGTGCCAGCGGCAGGGGGAACACTGAAGCTTTCTTT.

The CDR3 DNA follows: TGTGCCAGCAGTGAAAAGAAACAGGCCACTTTTAGGCCCCAGCATTTT. It codes for CASSEKKQATFRPQHF. This rearrangement joins TRBV6-1 to TRBJ1-5; TRBD1 is a possible D gene (5 bases). The CDR3 loop spans 16 amino acids. V gave up 2 bases and J gave up 9 bases, with 20 bases separating them. CDR1 and CDR2 (germline): MNHNS, SASEGT.

J is TRBJ2-1 and V is TRBV28, with TRBD1 matching over 8 bases. CDR3 size: 12 residues. Germline-derived CDR1 and CDR2 are MDHEN and SYDVKM. Trimming cost V 5 bases and J 6 bases; bases outside gene matches: 0. The CDR3 DNA follows: TGTGCCAGCAGTGGGACAGGCAATGAGCAGTTCTTC. Amino acid sequence: CASSGTGNEQFF.

This clone has a handful of counts. The V call is TRBV6-5, the J call TRBJ1-1, with 7 bases fitting TRBD1. Germline trimming cut 6 bases from V and 7 bases from J; bases unmatched to any gene: 11. Germline lookup yields CDR1 MNHEY and CDR2 SVGAGI. CDR3 length: 14 amino acids. The CDR3, as DNA: TGTGCCAGCAGGACAGGGTGGGAGCAGGGTGAAGCTTTCTTT. Its translation is CASRTGWEQGEAFF.

The chain links TRBV6-4 to TRBJ2-3; perhaps TRBD2 as D (5 bases). The CDR3 sequence is 13 residues long. The germline V gene encodes CDR1 MRHNA and CDR2 SNTAGT. Trimming left V 4 bases short and J 2 bases short, with 7 bases between. The CDR3 reads CASSVRDTDTQYF. The DNA of the CDR3 is TGTGCCAGCAGTGTCCGGGACACAGATACGCAGTATTTT.

The V and J genes are TRBV7-9 and TRBJ1-1, with 8 bases aligning to TRBD1. Germline V gene data show CDR1 as SEHNR and CDR2 as FQNEAQ (reference sequence). This CDR3 is 14 amino acids long. The V gene end was trimmed by 5 bases and the J gene end by 1 base; junction bases not matched to a gene: 3. The CDR3 reads CASSTGQANTEAFF. The CDR3 DNA follows: TGTGCCAGCAGCACGGGACAGGCGAACACTGAAGCTTTCTTT. The full variable domain, its missing parts supplied by reference TRBV7-9 and TRBJ1-1, is DTGVSQNPRHKITKRGQNVTFRCDPISEHNRLYWYRQTLGQGPEFLTYFQNEAQLEKSRLLSDRFSAERPKGSFSTLEIQRTEQGDSAMYLCASSTGQANTEAFFGQGTRLTVV.

This sequence joins TRBV24-1 and TRBJ2-1, with D possibly TRBD1 on 6 matching bases. The V end was cut by 2 bases, the J end by 7 bases, with 14 bases between. The CDR3 runs 15 residues. Per the germline V gene, CDR1 is KGHDR and CDR2 is SFDVKD. The CDR3 DNA sequence: TGTGCCACCAGTGATTCCAACAGGGTCACAAATGAGCAGTTCTTC. Protein product: CATSDSNRVTNEQFF.